The 19 T cell receptor beta chains presented below share a single source sample, sequenced in a study of shared clonotypes between healthy human individuals. Produced via immunoSEQ multiplex PCR; TCRdb's table is partial and in-frame only. Among 1,500,000 or so clones listed, roughly 96% were seen once. Source material: naive CD4+ T cells sorted from blood. Documented subset: CD45RA+ positively selected. These receptors originate from a man aged 30-40 years in good health.

The CDR3 sequence: CASSRDRRAHEQYF. The CDR3 region has the DNA TGTGCCAGCAGCCGGGACAGAAGGGCCCACGAGCAGTACTTC. V usage is TRBV2 and J usage is TRBJ2-7; TRBD1 agrees at 7 bases. Trimming removed 6 bases from V and 5 bases from J; junction bases left unmatched: 10. Germline V gene data show CDR1 as SNHLY and CDR2 as FYNNEI. The length of the CDR3 is 14 residues.

The chain couples TRBV5-1 to TRBJ2-5; TRBD2 agrees at 15 bases. CDR1 and CDR2 from the germline V gene are SGHRS and YFSETQ. The V and J ends lost 4 bases and 1 base, in that order; junction bases with no gene match: 5. The CDR3 sequence is 17 residues long. CDR3 bases: TGCGCCAGCAGCCCAGGACTAGCGGGGGGGTTCCAAGAGACCCAGTACTTC. Its protein product is CASSPGLAGGFQETQYF. Combining the CDR3 with reference TRBV5-1 and TRBJ2-5 gives the whole variable domain KAGVTQTPRYLIKTRGQQVTLSCSPISGHRSVSWYQQTPGQGLQFLFEYFSETQRNKGNFPGRFSGRQFSNSRSEMNVSTLELGDSALYLCASSPGLAGGFQETQYFGPGTRLLVL.

The CDR3 coding sequence is TGTGCCAGCAGCGTAGCTGCTTCGACTAGCGGGCTCACAGATACGCAGTATTTT. It encodes CASSVAASTSGLTDTQYF. The rearrangement links TRBV9 to TRBJ2-3; 10 bases map to TRBD2. In germline, CDR1 is SGDLS, CDR2 YYNGEE. J lost 2 bases, V lost 0 bases, and 9 bases had no gene match. This CDR3 spans 18 amino acids.

The chain carries TRBV7-9 and TRBJ2-1; 8 bases are shared with TRBD2. The germline CDR1 and CDR2 sequences are SEHNR and FQNEAQ (reference sequence). V dropped 5 bases and J dropped 7; count of bases not matched to a gene: 10. The CDR3 has 15 residues. The CDR3 DNA reads TGTGCCAGCAGCATTAGCGGCCTAGCGGGTAATGAGCAGTTCTTC. This translates into CASSISGLAGNEQFF. Full variable domain (outside the CDR3, taken from reference TRBV7-9 and TRBJ2-1): DTGVSQNPRHKITKRGQNVTFRCDPISEHNRLYWYRQTLGQGPEFLTYFQNEAQLEKSRLLSDRFSAERPKGSFSTLEIQRTEQGDSAMYLCASSISGLAGNEQFFGPGTRLTVL.

The chain employs TRBV5-1 and TRBJ2-3; D gene ambiguous. The V and J ends lost 4 bases and 0 bases respectively, with 12 bases between them. CDR1 is SGHRS, CDR2 YFSETQ, per germline. There are 15 residues in the CDR3. The CDR3 here is CASSPQPGSTDTQYF. The CDR3 DNA reads TGCGCCAGCAGCCCTCAACCCGGGAGCACAGATACGCAGTATTTT.

The rearrangement links TRBV28 to TRBJ1-2, with D perhaps matching TRBD1 (5 bases). Trimming shortened V by 7 bases and J by 4 bases, and 22 bases separated the two germline ends. The length of the CDR3 is 16 residues. Germline CDR1 reads MDHEN; CDR2 reads SYDVKM. CDR3 region: CASNDNTGRRSYGYTF. For the CDR3, the DNA is TGTGCCAGCAACGACAATACGGGACGGAGAAGCTATGGCTACACCTTC.

The V and J genes are TRBV2 and TRBJ2-1; TRBD2 matches at 7 bases. V gave up 6 bases and J gave up 7 bases; unmatched junction bases: 6. Germline V lookup: CDR1 SNHLY, CDR2 FYNNEI. This CDR3 has 13 residues. The CDR3 region is CASRAGGGNEQFF. The CDR3 DNA sequence: TGTGCCAGCAGAGCCGGGGGAGGGAATGAGCAGTTCTTC.

The genes are TRBV6-1 and TRBJ2-7; TRBD1 matches 7 bases. J gave up 6 bases and V 6 bases, and 11 bases lay outside the gene matches. The CDR3 consists of 14 residues. Germline CDR1 and CDR2: MNHNS and SASEGT. Written as DNA, the CDR3 is TGTGCCAGCAGGCACACGGGACAGTCGCTCGAGCAGTACTTC. Translating gives CASRHTGQSLEQYF.

This chain joins TRBV10-3 and TRBJ2-3; D possibly matches TRBD1 or TRBD2 (5 bases each). Trimming shortened V by 10 bases and J by 2 bases, and 10 bases separated the two germline ends. Looked up from germline, CDR1 is ENHRY and CDR2 is SYGVKD. There are 12 residues in the CDR3. As DNA, the CDR3 is TGTGCCACCGGGACCATCACAGATACGCAGTATTTT. Translated: CATGTITDTQYF.

This chain links TRBV18 with TRBJ2-7; TRBD1 matches 9 bases. In germline, CDR1 is KGHSH, CDR2 LQKENI. The CDR3 runs 16 residues. Trimming cost V 3 bases and J 3 bases; bases outside gene matches: 9. In DNA form, the CDR3 reads TGTGCCAGCTCACCGGCCGGGACAGGGACCCGCTACGAGCAGTACTTC. Translation gives CASSPAGTGTRYEQYF.

The DNA for the CDR3 is TGTGCCAGATTGGCCACCGGGGAGCTGTTTTTT. Its translation is CARLATGELFF. The V and J genes are TRBV5-3 and TRBJ2-2; no clear D gene. TRBV5-3 is an ORF, with its function uncertain. Trimming pared 7 bases from V and 4 bases from J, leaving 5 bases between. The CDR3 length is 11 residues.

The chain links TRBV27 to TRBJ2-6, with D unclear. CDR3 length: 18 amino acids. V dropped 5 bases and J dropped 0 bases, with 17 bases sitting between them. Germline assignment: CDR1 MNHEY and CDR2 SMNVEV (reference sequence). DNA for the CDR3: TGTGCCAGCAGTCCCGACGTTAGTATTCGCTCTGGGGCCAACGTCCTGACTTTC. Translating it yields CASSPDVSIRSGANVLTF.

V usage is TRBV5-1 and J usage is TRBJ2-1, with 10 bases that match TRBD1. The V segment lost 4 bases and the J segment 4 bases; nucleotides outside the gene matches: 14. The length of the CDR3 is 18 residues. Germline lookup yields CDR1 SGHRS and CDR2 YFSETQ. CDR3 DNA sequence: TGCGCCAGCAGCAGGACCGGGACAGGGGCGCTTAGTTACAATGAGCAGTTCTTC. This translates into CASSRTGTGALSYNEQFF.

This chain joins TRBV27 and TRBJ2-7; maybe TRBD2 (8 bases). There are 16 residues in the CDR3. The V and J ends lost 4 bases and 3 bases respectively, with 19 bases between them. Germline-derived CDR1 and CDR2 are MNHEY and SMNVEV (reference sequence). CDR3 bases: TGTGCCAGCAGTTCCGCAGGGGGAGCGGGAGTCTACGAGCAGTACTTC. Its protein product is CASSSAGGAGVYEQYF.

The rearrangement joins TRBV6-1 to TRBJ2-2; 8 nucleotides agree with TRBD1. The CDR3 covers 17 residues. Germline CDR1 reads MNHNS; CDR2 reads SASEGT. J was trimmed by 3 bases and V by 3 bases; bases with no gene match: 9. CDR3 protein: CASSDSGDRGYTGELFF. The CDR3 coding sequence is TGTGCCAGCAGTGATTCCGGAGACAGGGGTTACACCGGGGAGCTGTTTTTT.

In the case of this clone: Other DNA sequences in this specimen translate into the identical CDR3. V gene TRBV19 combines with J gene TRBJ2-3; 9 nucleotides match TRBD2. The CDR3 has 14 residues. Germline trimming cut 5 bases from V and 0 bases from J; bases unmatched to any gene: 0. Germline CDR1 and CDR2: LNHDA and SQIVND (reference sequence). This CDR3 is CASSLAGSTDTQYF. CDR3 in DNA: TGTGCCAGTAGTCTAGCGGGGAGCACAGATACGCAGTATTTT.

This chain uses TRBV28 with TRBJ2-2; D is ambiguous. The V and J ends lost 7 bases and 5 bases respectively, with 14 bases between them. Germline loops: CDR1 MDHEN, CDR2 SYDVKM. CDR3 length: 14 residues. CDR3 nucleotides: TGTGCCAGCACCTCCCAAATGACGACCGGGGAGCTGTTTTTT. Protein product: CASTSQMTTGELFF.

This chain uses TRBV6-1 with TRBJ2-1; TRBD1 matches at 7 bases. This CDR3 comprises 14 residues. Germline V CDR1 and CDR2: MNHNS, SASEGT. Germline trimming cut 7 bases from V and 5 bases from J; bases unmatched to any gene: 8. For the CDR3, the DNA is TGTGCCAGCATCGACAGGGTTAAGAACAATGAGCAGTTCTTC. Its protein product is CASIDRVKNNEQFF.

J is TRBJ2-1 and V is TRBV11-2; TRBD2 matches at 8 bases. V dropped 5 bases and J dropped 4; count of bases not matched to a gene: 13. The CDR3 is made up of 17 amino acids. In germline, CDR1 is SGHAT, CDR2 FQNNGV. The CDR3 loop reads CASSPGRGGRPYNEQFF. CDR3 nucleotides: TGTGCCAGCAGCCCCGGACGGGGCGGGAGGCCATACAATGAGCAGTTCTTC.